The 4 T cell receptor beta chains presented below share a single source sample, sequenced in a study of shared clonotypes between healthy human individuals. The assay was immunoSEQ multiplex PCR, and TCRdb's table has in-frame clones only and misses some. In the table there are about 960,000 clones, 76% of which are singletons. The sample comprised memory CD4+ T cells sorted from blood. Subset in this sample: CD45RA-negative fraction. The origin of the receptors is a man younger than 30 in good health.

This rearrangement joins TRBV7-9 to TRBJ2-7, with 10 bases aligning to TRBD1. J gave up 5 bases and V 5 bases, and 12 bases lay outside the gene matches. This CDR3 comprises 16 residues. Germline CDR1 is SEHNR and CDR2 is FQNEAQ (reference sequence). The chain's CDR3 is CASSVYRDRGLHEQYF. CDR3 in DNA: TGTGCCAGCAGCGTATACCGGGACAGGGGATTACACGAGCAGTACTTC.

The chain uses TRBV28 and TRBJ1-1, with a weak D call TRBD1 (5 bases). CDR1 is MDHEN, CDR2 SYDVKM, per germline. The CDR3 spans 15 residues. V gave up 2 bases and J gave up 1 base, with 11 bases separating them. The CDR3 loop reads CASSLPGRKNTEAFF. DNA of the CDR3: TGTGCCAGCAGTTTACCGGGACGGAAGAACACTGAAGCTTTCTTT.

The chain carries TRBV5-4 and TRBJ2-5; D remains ambiguous. The length of the CDR3 is 13 residues. Trimming pared 7 bases from V and 1 base from J, leaving 11 bases between. CDR1 and CDR2 (germline): SGHNT, YYREEE (reference sequence). CDR3 in amino acids: CASSPDTQETQYF. CDR3 DNA sequence: TGTGCCAGCTCCCCTGACACCCAAGAGACCCAGTACTTC.

This clone appeared a few times. This chain links TRBV6-5 with TRBJ1-6; D ambiguous. The V end lost 7 bases, the J end lost 5 bases, and 12 bases lay between the germline ends. Germline V gene data show CDR1 as MNHEY and CDR2 as SVGAGI. The CDR3 sequence is 14 residues long. The CDR3 protein is CASTRRVNNSPLHF. CDR3 DNA: TGTGCCAGCACTCGACGGGTCAATAATTCACCCCTCCACTTT.